The 19 T cell receptor beta chains listed next were all sequenced from one sample in a study of blood T cell repertoires in COVID-19. Sequencing was performed with immunoSEQ multiplex PCR; in TCRdb, only in-frame clones are kept and a portion is missing. The table lists roughly 70,000 clones, around 77% of them singletons. Sequencing was carried out using peripheral blood. The receptor set was obtained from a human donor in a cohort sampled during active COVID-19.

This rearrangement joins TRBV7-9 to TRBJ1-2, with D perhaps TRBD1 (6 bases). V was trimmed by 5 bases and J by 4 bases, leaving 11 bases between them. Germline CDR1 SEHNR, CDR2 FQNEAQ (reference sequence). This CDR3 spans 13 amino acids. DNA for the CDR3: TGTGCCAGCAGCCTAACAGGGACCTATGGCTACACCTTC. It yields the protein CASSLTGTYGYTF.

The chain recombines TRBV27 with TRBJ2-7; possibly TRBD2 for D (5 bases). The CDR3 length is 16 residues. Per germline, CDR1 MNHEY and CDR2 SMNVEV (reference sequence). Trimming shortened V by 2 bases and J by 0 bases, and 14 bases separated the two germline ends. This CDR3 is CASSLTVGLISYEQYF. Here the CDR3 DNA reads TGTGCCAGCAGTTTAACGGTCGGACTGATCTCCTACGAGCAGTACTTC.

The chain is built from TRBV10-2 and TRBJ2-5, with D tentatively TRBD1 (6 bases). The CDR3 is 14 amino acids. V was cut by 6 bases and J by 5 bases, with 16 bases left in between. Germline V CDR1 and CDR2: WSHSY, SAAADI. Here the CDR3 reads CASRDRGRGETQYF. Written as DNA, the CDR3 is TGCGCCAGCAGGGACAGAGGAAGGGGGGAGACCCAGTACTTC.

This clone was detected only once. The rearrangement uses TRBV7-3 and TRBJ2-3, with 8 positions matching TRBD2. This CDR3 has 15 amino acids. Trimming removed 4 bases from V and 0 bases from J; junction bases left unmatched: 3. Germline V gene sequence: CDR1 SGHTA, CDR2 FQGTGA. The CDR3 nucleotides are TGTGCCAGCAGCTCGATAGCGGGAAGCACAGATACGCAGTATTTT. This sequence encodes CASSSIAGSTDTQYF. The full variable domain, in which reference TRBV7-3 and TRBJ2-3 provide the parts outside the CDR3, is GAGVSQTPSNKVTEKGKYVELRCDPISGHTALYWYRQSLGQGPEFLIYFQGTGAADDSGLPNDRFFAVRPEGSVSTLKIQRTERGDSAVYLCASSSIAGSTDTQYFGPGTRLTVL.

This chain joins TRBV6-1 and TRBJ1-5; 10 bases align to TRBD1. CDR3 length: 18 residues. The V and J ends lost 0 bases and 0 bases, in that order; junction bases with no gene match: 5. The germline V gene encodes CDR1 MNHNS and CDR2 SASEGT. The CDR3 nucleotides are TGTGCCAGCAGTGAAGCCGGGACAGGGGTTTATAGCAATCAGCCCCAGCATTTT. Its translation is CASSEAGTGVYSNQPQHF.

This chain uses TRBV30 with TRBJ1-6, with TRBD1 matching 11 bases. The CDR3 has 16 residues. Trimming cost V 0 bases and J 7 bases; bases outside gene matches: 5. Germline V gene sequence: CDR1 GTSNPN, CDR2 SVGIG (reference sequence). CDR3 in DNA: TGTGCCTGGAGTGTAATCGGGACAGGGGGAAATTCACCCCTCCACTTT. Its translation: CAWSVIGTGGNSPLHF. Combining the CDR3 with reference TRBV30 and TRBJ1-6 gives the whole variable domain SQTIHQWPATLVQPVGSPLSLECTVEGTSNPNLYWYRQAAGRGLQLLFYSVGIGQISSEVPQNLSASRPQDRQFILSSKKLLLSDSGFYLCAWSVIGTGGNSPLHFGNGTRLTVT.

The chain carries TRBV20-1 and TRBJ2-1; maybe TRBD2 (6 bases). The CDR3 covers 15 residues. V dropped 3 bases and J dropped 8 bases, with 20 bases sitting between them. Germline CDR1 and CDR2: DFQATT and SNEGSKA (reference sequence). In DNA form, the CDR3 reads TGCAGTGCTAGTTCGCGGCGGGGCGTCCGGGATGAGCAGTTCTTC. As protein: CSASSRRGVRDEQFF.

This sequence joins TRBV27 and TRBJ2-5; 7 bases line up with TRBD1. The J segment lost 7 bases and the V segment lost 3 bases, leaving 8 bases of the junction unmatched. The germline gives CDR1 MNHEY, CDR2 SMNVEV (reference sequence). This CDR3 has 14 amino acids. The CDR3 DNA sequence: TGTGCCAGCAGTTTGAGACAGGGTCCAGGGACCCAGTACTTC. It yields the protein CASSLRQGPGTQYF.

V usage is TRBV18 and J usage is TRBJ1-1; 7 nucleotides agree with TRBD1. Germline CDR1 KGHSH, CDR2 LQKENI. Unmatched junction bases numbered 9, after V lost 4 bases and J lost 1 base. This CDR3 contains 16 residues. CDR3 in DNA: TGTGCCAGCTCACTATCGACAGGGAGTGCGAACACTGAAGCTTTCTTT. Protein product: CASSLSTGSANTEAFF.

V and J are TRBV5-4 and TRBJ1-6, with 9 bases matching TRBD1. V lost 0 bases and J lost 10; bases outside the gene matches: 8. The CDR3 covers 16 residues. Per the germline V gene, CDR1 is SGHNT and CDR2 is YYREEE (reference sequence). The CDR3 coding sequence is TGTGCCAGCAGCTTGGCCCCCGGGACAGGGTTCTCACCCCTCCACTTT. Translation: CASSLAPGTGFSPLHF.

This clone was observed many times. The J gene is TRBJ2-6, the V gene TRBV9; D not resolved. Germline CDR1 is SGDLS and CDR2 is YYNGEE. Trimming took off 0 bases at V and 0 bases at J, with 7 bases between the two ends. This CDR3 spans 16 amino acids. CDR3 residues: CASSVATLSGANVLTF. The CDR3 nucleotides are TGTGCCAGCAGCGTAGCTACGCTCTCTGGGGCCAACGTCCTGACTTTC. The full variable domain, in which reference TRBV9 and TRBJ2-6 provide the parts outside the CDR3, is DSGVTQTPKHLITATGQRVTLRCSPRSGDLSVYWYQQSLDQGLQFLIQYYNGEERAKGNILERFSAQQFPDLHSELNLSSLELGDSALYFCASSVATLSGANVLTFGAGSRLTVL.

J is TRBJ1-2 and V is TRBV7-2, with D possibly being TRBD1 (5 bases). The V and J ends lost 6 bases and 5 bases respectively, with 16 bases between them. CDR1 and CDR2 from the germline V gene are SGHTA and FQGNSA. The CDR3 loop spans 14 amino acids. CDR3 coding DNA: TGTGCCAGCAGGCCTCCATCAGGGTTTTATGGCTACACCTTC. This sequence encodes CASRPPSGFYGYTF.

This clone was seen only a few times. V is TRBV28 and J is TRBJ2-7, with a tentative D call TRBD2 (5 bases). The CDR3 has 18 amino acids. V was cut by 2 bases and J by 0 bases, with 20 bases left in between. Germline values: CDR1 MDHEN, CDR2 SYDVKM. CDR3 loop: CASSLSRGGGWSSYEQYF. The CDR3 DNA reads TGTGCCAGCAGTTTAAGCCGCGGCGGCGGGTGGAGCTCCTACGAGCAGTACTTC.

The chain recombines TRBV18 with TRBJ2-7, with D possibly matching TRBD1 (5 bases). Germline assignment: CDR1 KGHSH and CDR2 LQKENI. The CDR3 consists of 14 residues. The V end lost 3 bases, the J end lost 0 bases, and 9 bases lay between the germline ends. The CDR3 sequence: CASSPDTISYEQYF. The CDR3 coding sequence is TGTGCCAGCTCACCGGACACCATCTCCTACGAGCAGTACTTC. The whole variable domain, remainder taken from reference TRBV18 and TRBJ2-7, is NAGVMQNPRHLVRRRGQEARLRCSPMKGHSHVYWYRQLPEEGLKFMVYLQKENIIDESGMPKERFSAEFPKEGPSILRIQQVVRGDSAAYFCASSPDTISYEQYFGPGTRLTVT.

The V call is TRBV4-2, the J call TRBJ2-7; 8 nucleotides line up with TRBD2. V lost 0 bases, J lost 4 bases, and 8 bases stayed unmatched. The germline V gene encodes CDR1 LGHNA and CDR2 YNFKEQ. CDR3 size: 16 residues. The CDR3 sequence: CASSQDMGGRRYEQYF. The CDR3 coding sequence is TGTGCCAGCAGCCAAGATATGGGCGGGAGGAGGTACGAGCAGTACTTC.

V and J are TRBV15 and TRBJ1-2; tentative D call: TRBD1 (6 bases). The CDR3 covers 13 residues. CDR1 and CDR2 from the germline V gene are LNHNV and YYDKDF (reference sequence). V lost 3 bases, J lost 8 bases, and 13 bases lay in between. The CDR3 region has the DNA TGTGCCACCAGCAGCAGAACAGGGCAGGGCTACACCTTC. Translation: CATSSRTGQGYTF.

This clone was seen only a few times. The rearrangement uses TRBV7-2 and TRBJ2-5; 11 nucleotides match TRBD2. The CDR3 length is 17 residues. Per germline, CDR1 SGHTA and CDR2 FQGNSA. Losses at the gene ends were 5 bases for V and 9 bases for J; bases not matched to a gene: 17. CDR3 in amino acids: CASSPGGLAVLQGAQYF. CDR3 nucleotides: TGTGCCAGCAGCCCGGGGGGACTAGCGGTTCTTCAAGGGGCCCAGTACTTC.

This clone was observed a few times. The CDR3 sequence is CASSQESSGRYDEQYF. In DNA form, the CDR3 reads TGCGCCAGCAGCCAAGAGTCTAGCGGGAGGTACGACGAGCAGTACTTC. The chain recombines TRBV4-1 with TRBJ2-7; the match to TRBD2 covers 11 bases. Unmatched junction bases numbered 6, after V lost 0 bases and J lost 5 bases. Germline V gene data show CDR1 as MGHRA and CDR2 as YSYEKL. The CDR3 is made up of 16 amino acids.

V and J are TRBV29-1 and TRBJ2-1; 10 bases fit TRBD2. Germline trimming cut 7 bases from V and 5 bases from J; bases unmatched to any gene: 5. This CDR3 has 13 amino acids. From germline, CDR1 is SQVTM and CDR2 ANQGSEA. The CDR3 region has the DNA TGCAGCGCCCGGACTAGCGGAAACAATGAGCAGTTCTTC. As protein: CSARTSGNNEQFF.